This entry is about one TCR beta chain. These data are taken from a study of technical replicates of blood from a handful of donors. The CDR3 extends over 15 amino acids. J lost 6 bases, V lost 5 bases, and 9 bases had no gene match. The germline V gene has CDR1 SGHTA and CDR2 FQGTGA. Assay: immunoSEQ multiplex PCR; the TCRdb copy retains only in-frame clones and omits some. The table lists about 70,000 clones, roughly 89% of them singletons. The sequencing input was T cells isolated from PBMCs. This TCR was recovered from a human donor in good health. The rearrangement uses TRBV7-3 and TRBJ1-5; 8 bases line up with TRBD1. The CDR3, as DNA: TGTGCCAGCAGCCAAGCGGCAGGGGGCGGTCAGCCCCAGCATTTT. Translated: CASSQAAGGGQPQHF.